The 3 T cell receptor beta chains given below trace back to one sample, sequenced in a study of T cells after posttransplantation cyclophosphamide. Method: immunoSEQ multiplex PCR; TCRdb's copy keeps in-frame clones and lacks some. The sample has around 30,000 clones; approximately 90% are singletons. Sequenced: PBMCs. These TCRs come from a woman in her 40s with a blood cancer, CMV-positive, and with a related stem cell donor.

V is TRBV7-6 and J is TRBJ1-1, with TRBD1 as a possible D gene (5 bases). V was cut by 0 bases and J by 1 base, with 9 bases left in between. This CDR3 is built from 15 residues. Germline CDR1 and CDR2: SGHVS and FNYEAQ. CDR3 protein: CASSLATTANTEAFF. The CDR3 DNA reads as TGTGCCAGCAGCTTAGCAACGACAGCGAACACTGAAGCTTTCTTT.

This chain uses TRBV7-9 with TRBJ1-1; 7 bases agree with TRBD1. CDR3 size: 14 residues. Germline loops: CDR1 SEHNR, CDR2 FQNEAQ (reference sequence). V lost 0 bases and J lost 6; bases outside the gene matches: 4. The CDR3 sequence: CASSLADRVAEAFF. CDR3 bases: TGTGCCAGCAGCTTAGCTGACAGGGTAGCTGAAGCTTTCTTT.

CDR3 protein: CASGTVNTGELFF. The CDR3 nucleotides are TGCGCCAGCGGGACAGTAAACACCGGGGAGCTGTTTTTT. This sequence joins TRBV10-1 and TRBJ2-2, with 7 bases lining up with TRBD1. CDR1 and CDR2 (germline): WNHNN, SYGVQD (reference sequence). Germline trimming cut 8 bases from V and 2 bases from J; bases unmatched to any gene: 2. CDR3 size: 13 residues.